The clone carrying this T cell receptor (beta chain) has a count of ten or more. These data come from a study of T cells in Graves' hyperthyroidism and ophthalmopathy. The CDR3 spans 16 residues. V was clipped by 1 base and J by 9 bases, with 19 bases between them. Germline-derived CDR1 and CDR2 are SGHTA and FQGTGA. Clinical symptoms, serum thyroxine, TRAb, thyroid ultrasound and orbital computed tomography established diagnosis. TCR beta CDR3 regions were amplified from RNA. Primed by the HTBI set, a first-round RT-PCR was run on the TCR CDR3. TCRdb fed the multiplex PCR reads into MiXCR, producing one record per CDR3 protein. This sample has approximately 360,000 distinct CDR3 sequences, with roughly 25% found just once.

This chain connects TRBV7-3 to TRBJ2-1; TRBD2 is a possible D gene (6 bases). Sequenced material: blood. The TCR originated in a man aged 50-59 years with Graves' hyperthyroidism. CDR3 region: CASSLSGGGVALEQFF. CDR3 coding DNA: TGTGCCAGCAGCTTAAGTGGCGGCGGGGTAGCTCTTGAGCAGTTCTTC.